This is a list of T cell receptor beta chains from one sample in a study of cytomegalovirus exposure and HLA in healthy donors. The protocol was immunoSEQ multiplex PCR, while the TCRdb copy is restricted to in-frame clones and leaves out a portion. Counted here are about 82,000 clones, around 77% occurring once; the ten biggest clones make up approximately 3.2%. The sequenced sample was PBMCs. All receptors come from a middle-aged man in good health and CMV-seronegative. The CDR3 runs from the conserved cysteine through the conserved F or W. Each record gives: clone size, V gene, J gene, D gene, CDR3 protein, CDR3 DNA. The D gene is left open where the match is weak. Not every row has a clone size; where given, it reads once, few, many or a size class.

size: .; V: TRBV7-2; J: TRBJ2-7; D: TRBD1; CDR3: CASSFLDRTSYEQYF; DNA: TGTGCCAGCAGCTTTCTGGACAGGACCTCCTACGAGCAGTACTTC
size: .; V: TRBV4-2; J: TRBJ1-1; D: .; CDR3: CASSQDGGGWGTEAFF; DNA: TGTGCCAGCAGCCAAGATGGCGGGGGGTGGGGTACTGAAGCTTTCTTT
size: many; V: TRBV5-1; J: TRBJ2-7; D: .; CDR3: CASSLGMTGTGYEQYF; DNA: TGCGCCAGCAGCTTGGGGATGACAGGTACCGGCTACGAGCAGTACTTC
size: .; V: TRBV7-8; J: TRBJ2-5; D: .; CDR3: CASSSGTSQETQYF; DNA: TGTGCCAGCAGCTCCGGGACAAGCCAAGAGACCCAGTACTTC
size: .; V: TRBV7-3; J: TRBJ2-2; D: TRBD2; CDR3: CASSLTGGGSDTGELFF; DNA: TGTGCCAGCAGCTTAACGGGCGGGGGGTCGGACACCGGGGAGCTGTTTTTT
size: .; V: TRBV5-5; J: TRBJ1-5; D: .; CDR3: CASSLEGQRNQPQHF; DNA: TGTGCCAGCAGCTTGGAAGGACAGCGAAATCAGCCCCAGCATTTT
size: once; V: TRBV7-2; J: TRBJ1-2; D: TRBD1; CDR3: CASSFDRANYGYTF; DNA: TGTGCCAGCAGTTTCGACAGGGCTAACTATGGCTACACCTTC
size: few; V: TRBV5-6; J: TRBJ1-2; D: .; CDR3: CASSLSTSYGYTF; DNA: TGTGCCAGCAGCTTGAGTACAAGCTATGGCTACACCTTC
size: .; V: TRBV19; J: TRBJ1-3; D: .; CDR3: CASSIGQERSGNTIYF; DNA: TGTGCCAGTAGTATAGGCCAGGAACGGTCTGGAAACACCATATATTTT
size: .; V: TRBV4-1; J: TRBJ1-4; D: TRBD1; CDR3: CASSQGGTTGFVWEKLFF; DNA: TGCGCCAGCAGCCAAGGGGGCACGACAGGGTTCGTCTGGGAAAAACTGTTTTTT
size: .; V: TRBV5-1; J: TRBJ1-2; D: TRBD1; CDR3: CASSLGQGGGYTF; DNA: TGCGCCAGCAGCTTAGGACAGGGCGGTGGCTACACCTTC
size: once; V: TRBV4-3; J: TRBJ2-7; D: TRBD1; CDR3: CASSQSGTGSYEQYF; DNA: TGCGCCAGCAGCCAATCCGGGACAGGGTCCTACGAGCAGTACTTC
size: .; V: TRBV28; J: TRBJ2-6; D: TRBD2; CDR3: CASSFFLGLADSGANVLTF; DNA: TGTGCCAGCAGTTTTTTTCTGGGACTAGCGGACTCTGGGGCCAACGTCCTGACTTTC
size: .; V: TRBV6-1; J: TRBJ2-3; D: TRBD1; CDR3: CASRTGTGFTDTQYF; DNA: TGTGCTAGCCGTACCGGGACAGGGTTCACAGATACGCAGTATTTT
size: .; V: TRBV7-8; J: TRBJ1-6; D: .; CDR3: CASSLNREYNGSPLHF; DNA: TGTGCCAGCAGCTTGAACAGGGAATATAATGGTTCACCCCTCCACTTT
size: .; V: TRBV6-5; J: TRBJ2-3; D: .; CDR3: CASSLWGGGADTQYF; DNA: TGTGCCAGCAGTTTATGGGGAGGGGGGGCAGATACGCAGTATTTT
size: .; V: TRBV10-3; J: TRBJ1-2; D: .; CDR3: CAISVQGINGYTF; DNA: TGTGCCATCAGTGTCCAGGGGATCAATGGCTACACCTTC
size: .; V: TRBV19; J: TRBJ2-1; D: TRBD1; CDR3: CASSPGTARLDEQFF; DNA: TGTGCCAGTAGTCCCGGGACAGCCCGACTTGATGAGCAGTTCTTC
size: .; V: TRBV7-2; J: TRBJ2-3; D: .; CDR3: CASSSKGGGASNTQYF; DNA: TGTGCCAGCAGCTCAAAGGGGGGGGGCGCCTCAAATACGCAGTATTTT
size: once; V: TRBV28; J: TRBJ1-5; D: TRBD1; CDR3: CASRAGQGVGQPQHF; DNA: TGTGCCAGCAGGGCCGGACAGGGGGTTGGTCAGCCCCAGCATTTT
size: .; V: TRBV18; J: TRBJ2-3; D: TRBD2; CDR3: CASSSFSAGGTDTQYF; DNA: TGTGCCAGCTCATCCTTTTCAGCGGGGGGCACAGATACGCAGTATTTT
size: once; V: TRBV7-3; J: TRBJ1-6; D: TRBD1; CDR3: CASSPGQGYSPLHF; DNA: TGTGCCAGCAGCCCCGGACAGGGCTATTCACCCCTCCACTTT
size: few; V: TRBV5-4; J: TRBJ1-2; D: TRBD1; CDR3: CASSQDRGQGNYGYTF; DNA: TGCGCCAGCAGCCAAGATAGGGGACAGGGGAACTATGGCTACACCTTC
size: .; V: TRBV4-2; J: TRBJ2-7; D: TRBD2; CDR3: CASSQSRGGGVSYEQYF; DNA: TGTGCCAGCAGCCAAAGTCGAGGTGGGGGGGTCTCCTACGAGCAGTACTTC
size: .; V: TRBV5-1; J: TRBJ2-5; D: .; CDR3: CASSLSGWANQETQYF; DNA: TGCGCCAGCAGCTTGAGTGGGTGGGCAAATCAAGAGACCCAGTACTTC
size: once; V: TRBV19; J: TRBJ1-2; D: TRBD1; CDR3: CASSMGQLVSGYTF; DNA: TGTGCCAGTAGTATGGGACAGTTAGTGTCTGGCTACACCTTC
size: .; V: TRBV5-1; J: TRBJ2-7; D: .; CDR3: CASSAEKAGRNSYEQYF; DNA: TGCGCCAGCAGCGCCGAGAAAGCAGGCAGAAACTCCTACGAGCAGTACTTC
size: .; V: TRBV6-5; J: TRBJ1-5; D: TRBD1; CDR3: CASSPRQGQNQPQHF; DNA: TGTGCCAGCAGTCCTCGACAGGGTCAAAATCAGCCCCAGCATTTT
size: .; V: TRBV6-1; J: TRBJ2-2; D: .; CDR3: CASSELGGGELFF; DNA: TGTGCCAGCTCCGAATTGGGGGGCGGGGAGCTGTTTTTT
size: .; V: TRBV5-4; J: TRBJ2-7; D: TRBD2; CDR3: CASSLAGGPEQYF; DNA: TGTGCCAGCAGCTTAGCGGGGGGGCCCGAGCAGTACTTC
size: .; V: TRBV28; J: TRBJ1-5; D: TRBD1; CDR3: CASRSDRGSYSNQPQHF; DNA: TGTGCCAGCAGATCCGACAGGGGCTCTTATAGCAATCAGCCCCAGCATTTT
size: .; V: TRBV9; J: TRBJ2-1; D: TRBD2; CDR3: CASSVTSGPVNEQFF; DNA: TGTGCCAGCAGCGTGACTAGCGGTCCCGTGAATGAGCAGTTCTTC
size: .; V: TRBV25-1; J: TRBJ2-1; D: TRBD2; CDR3: CASSDGERGYRNEQFF; DNA: TGTGCCAGCAGTGATGGCGAGCGGGGCTACAGGAATGAGCAGTTCTTC
size: .; V: TRBV2; J: TRBJ1-1; D: .; CDR3: CASSASLTEAFF; DNA: TGTGCCAGCAGTGCCAGTCTGACTGAAGCTTTCTTT
size: few; V: TRBV5-1; J: TRBJ2-7; D: .; CDR3: CASSLAGGLYEQYF; DNA: TGCGCCAGCAGCTTGGCCGGAGGGCTCTACGAGCAGTACTTC
size: .; V: TRBV6-5; J: TRBJ2-7; D: TRBD2; CDR3: CASSYSASGSYEQYF; DNA: TGTGCCAGCAGTTACTCGGCTAGCGGATCCTACGAGCAGTACTTC
size: .; V: TRBV30; J: TRBJ1-6; D: .; CDR3: CAWIIRLSSYNSPLHF; DNA: TGTGCCTGGATCATCAGACTGAGCTCCTATAATTCCCCCCTCCACTTT
size: few; V: TRBV19; J: TRBJ2-6; D: .; CDR3: CASSYRGASGANVLTF; DNA: TGTGCCAGTAGTTATAGGGGTGCTTCGGGGGCCAACGTCCTGACTTTC
size: .; V: TRBV11-2; J: TRBJ1-2; D: .; CDR3: CASSPRVSRGSLGYTF; DNA: TGTGCCAGCAGCCCCCGAGTGAGTCGGGGATCTCTTGGGTACACCTTC
size: .; V: TRBV5-1; J: TRBJ2-7; D: .; CDR3: CASSRQLYEQYF; DNA: TGCGCCAGCAGCCGTCAACTTTACGAGCAGTACTTC
size: .; V: TRBV9; J: TRBJ2-5; D: TRBD2; CDR3: CASSAVGLAGLETQYF; DNA: TGTGCCAGCAGCGCTGTAGGGCTAGCGGGGCTGGAGACCCAGTACTTC
size: .; V: TRBV4-1; J: TRBJ1-2; D: .; CDR3: CASSQDFARASDGYTF; DNA: TGCGCCAGCAGCCAAGATTTTGCCAGGGCGAGCGATGGCTACACCTTC
size: .; V: TRBV7-9; J: TRBJ2-7; D: .; CDR3: CASSLRANYEQYF; DNA: TGTGCCAGCAGCTTACGCGCAAACTACGAGCAGTACTTC